A selection of T cell receptor beta chains follows, all from one sample in a study of beta chain features in type 1 diabetes. Using immunoSEQ multiplex PCR, the repertoire was profiled, and TCRdb retains in-frame clones only, with some absent. In the table there are 680,000 or so clones, under 15% of which are singletons. Sequenced material: naive CD4+ T cells from blood. These receptors all come from a young man with type 1 diabetes. CDR3s include the opening cysteine and the closing phenylalanine or tryptophan. D genes are given only for firm matches. Size tells how often a clone was seen (once, few, many) or the class of an expanded clone, and some rows leave it out.

V: TRBV19; size: few; D: NA; J: TRBJ1-1; CDR3: CASMAQAGGTEAFF; DNA: TGTGCCAGTATGGCCCAGGCTGGCGGCACTGAAGCTTTCTTT
V: TRBV2; size: few; D: NA; J: TRBJ1-5; CDR3: CASSGSLGQPQHF; DNA: TGTGCCAGCAGTGGCTCCCTGGGGCAGCCCCAGCATTTT
V: TRBV6-5; size: few; D: TRBD1; J: TRBJ2-5; CDR3: CASSYYDRGGETQYF; DNA: TGTGCCAGCAGTTACTACGACAGGGGAGGAGAGACCCAGTACTTC
V: TRBV10-3; size: few; D: NA; J: TRBJ1-1; CDR3: CAITQGQNTEAFF; DNA: TGTGCCATCACCCAGGGACAGAACACTGAAGCTTTCTTT
V: TRBV5-1; size: NA; D: NA; J: TRBJ1-3; CDR3: CASSGGISGNTIYF; DNA: TGCGCCAGCAGCGGGGGCATCTCTGGAAACACCATATATTTT
V: TRBV5-6; size: NA; D: TRBD2; J: TRBJ2-1; CDR3: CASSGGGWAYNEQFF; DNA: TGTGCCAGCAGCGGCGGGGGATGGGCCTACAATGAGCAGTTCTTC
V: TRBV7-2; size: NA; D: NA; J: TRBJ2-5; CDR3: CASSSIIGRQETQYF; DNA: TGTGCCAGCAGCTCTATTATCGGGAGACAAGAGACCCAGTACTTC
V: TRBV30; size: few; D: NA; J: TRBJ2-3; CDR3: CAWIAANADTQYF; DNA: TGTGCCTGGATAGCGGCGAATGCAGATACGCAGTATTTT
V: TRBV18; size: few; D: NA; J: TRBJ2-1; CDR3: CASSPPVRLGDEQFF; DNA: TGTGCCAGCTCACCACCGGTCCGGCTGGGGGATGAGCAGTTCTTC
V: TRBV18; size: few; D: TRBD2; J: TRBJ2-6; CDR3: CASSPPLAGLSGANVLTF; DNA: TGTGCCAGCTCACCTCCACTAGCGGGACTCTCTGGGGCCAACGTCCTGACTTTC
V: TRBV28; size: few; D: TRBD2; J: TRBJ2-5; CDR3: CASSSTAGETQYF; DNA: TGTGCCAGCAGTTCGACAGCGGGGGAGACCCAGTACTTC
V: TRBV30; size: few; D: NA; J: TRBJ2-7; CDR3: CAWSVLRLSGTWGQPSSYEQYF; DNA: TGTGCCTGGAGTGTACTTCGATTGTCTGGGACATGGGGCCAACCCAGCTCCTACGAGCAGTACTTC
V: TRBV4-1; size: few; D: NA; J: TRBJ2-1; CDR3: CASSQASPYNEQFF; DNA: TGCGCCAGCAGCCAAGCGAGCCCCTACAATGAGCAGTTCTTC
V: TRBV6-5; size: few; D: TRBD1; J: TRBJ1-1; CDR3: CASSYPGQGGTEAFF; DNA: TGTGCCAGCAGTTATCCGGGACAGGGGGGTACTGAAGCTTTCTTT
V: TRBV29-1; size: NA; D: NA; J: TRBJ1-5; CDR3: CSVVAQAGQPQHF; DNA: TGCAGCGTTGTGGCTCAGGCGGGTCAGCCCCAGCATTTT
V: TRBV29-1; size: few; D: NA; J: TRBJ1-1; CDR3: CSVDQDVGTEAFF; DNA: TGCAGCGTTGATCAGGACGTTGGGACTGAAGCTTTCTTT
V: TRBV18; size: few; D: NA; J: TRBJ2-6; CDR3: CASSLPHRTGANVLTF; DNA: TGTGCCAGCTCCCTTCCCCACAGAACTGGGGCCAACGTCCTGACTTTC
V: TRBV27; size: NA; D: TRBD2; J: TRBJ2-7; CDR3: CASRRGTYEQYF; DNA: TGTGCCAGCAGGCGGGGGACGTACGAGCAGTACTTC
V: TRBV19; size: few; D: NA; J: TRBJ2-1; CDR3: CASSRTFYNEQFF; DNA: TGTGCCAGTAGTCGGACCTTTTACAATGAGCAGTTCTTC
V: TRBV2; size: NA; D: TRBD1; J: TRBJ1-5; CDR3: CASSRDRGQPQHF; DNA: TGTGCCAGCAGTCGGGACAGAGGCCAGCCCCAGCATTTT
V: TRBV23-1; size: few; D: TRBD1; J: TRBJ2-4; CDR3: CASSQLPGQASHRLAKNIQYF; DNA: TGCGCCAGCAGTCAATTGCCCGGACAGGCCTCACACCGGTTAGCCAAAAACATTCAGTACTTC
V: TRBV27; size: NA; D: TRBD1; J: TRBJ1-2; CDR3: CASRTGDGYTF; DNA: TGTGCCAGCAGGACAGGGGATGGCTACACCTTC
V: TRBV5-4; size: NA; D: TRBD1; J: TRBJ2-1; CDR3: CASSPRDRSHNEQFF; DNA: TGTGCCAGCAGCCCCCGGGACAGATCTCACAATGAGCAGTTCTTC
V: TRBV14; size: few; D: NA; J: TRBJ2-1; CDR3: CASSPEGTHREFF; DNA: TGTGCCAGCAGCCCCGAAGGGACCCACAGGGAGTTCTTC
V: TRBV20-1; size: NA; D: NA; J: TRBJ2-7; CDR3: CSTGRTLEQYF; DNA: TGCAGCACAGGGCGAACCCTCGAGCAGTACTTC
V: TRBV21-1; size: NA; D: NA; J: TRBJ1-6; CDR3: CASSKEGTGPQNSPLHF; DNA: TGTGCCAGCAGCAAAGAGGGGACAGGCCCCCAGAATTCACCCCTCCACTTT
V: TRBV30; size: few; D: NA; J: TRBJ2-2; CDR3: CAWRRGSNTGELFF; DNA: TGTGCCTGGAGGCGGGGAAGCAACACCGGGGAGCTGTTTTTT
V: TRBV13; size: NA; D: NA; J: TRBJ2-5; CDR3: CASSTQGNQETQYF; DNA: TGTGCCAGCAGTACTCAGGGGAACCAAGAGACCCAGTACTTC
V: TRBV30; size: few; D: NA; J: TRBJ1-2; CDR3: CAWSDGYGYTF; DNA: TGTGCCTGGTCCGACGGCTATGGCTACACCTTC
V: TRBV30; size: NA; D: NA; J: TRBJ2-7; CDR3: CAWSVRGEQYF; DNA: TGTGCCTGGAGTGTACGGGGCGAGCAGTACTTC
V: TRBV27; size: NA; D: NA; J: TRBJ1-2; CDR3: CASSLSGRGDYGYTF; DNA: TGTGCCAGCAGTTTATCGGGGCGGGGGGACTATGGCTACACCTTC
V: TRBV23-1; size: few; D: NA; J: TRBJ2-2; CDR3: CASSEVVAYAYTGELFF; DNA: TGCGCCAGCAGCGAAGTCGTAGCATACGCTTACACCGGGGAGCTGTTTTTT
V: TRBV7-2; size: few; D: TRBD2; J: TRBJ2-1; CDR3: CASSFSAGATYNEQFF; DNA: TGTGCCAGCAGCTTTTCAGCGGGGGCCACCTACAATGAGCAGTTCTTC
V: TRBV5-4; size: NA; D: TRBD1; J: TRBJ2-3; CDR3: CASSARLLSQGITDTQYF; DNA: TGTGCCAGCAGCGCGCGCCTTCTGTCACAGGGGATAACAGATACGCAGTATTTT
V: TRBV4-1; size: NA; D: NA; J: TRBJ1-2; CDR3: CASSPSGRERYGYTF; DNA: TGCGCCAGCAGCCCCTCGGGCAGGGAGAGGTATGGCTACACCTTC
V: TRBV27; size: few; D: TRBD1; J: TRBJ1-2; CDR3: CASSSRTGPYGYTF; DNA: TGTGCCAGCAGTTCCCGGACAGGCCCGTATGGCTACACCTTC
V: TRBV4-1; size: few; D: TRBD1; J: TRBJ1-2; CDR3: CASSLPQGASYGYTF; DNA: TGCGCCAGCAGCCTCCCACAGGGGGCAAGCTATGGCTACACCTTC
V: TRBV10-3; size: few; D: NA; J: TRBJ1-1; CDR3: CAISESEGSNTEAFF; DNA: TGTGCCATCAGTGAGTCTGAGGGATCAAACACTGAAGCTTTCTTT
V: TRBV7-9; size: NA; D: NA; J: TRBJ2-3; CDR3: CASSPGAGPQYF; DNA: TGTGCCAGCAGCCCCGGCGCGGGCCCGCAGTATTTT
V: TRBV28; size: NA; D: NA; J: TRBJ2-3; CDR3: CASSWGLSTDTQYF; DNA: TGTGCCAGCAGTTGGGGCCTATCCACAGATACGCAGTATTTT
V: TRBV15; size: few; D: NA; J: TRBJ1-6; CDR3: CATSRERMTDSPLHF; DNA: TGTGCCACCAGCAGAGAACGGATGACGGATTCACCCCTCCACTTT
V: TRBV30; size: few; D: NA; J: TRBJ2-4; CDR3: CAWNGENIQYF; DNA: TGTGCCTGGAATGGAGAAAACATTCAGTACTTC
V: TRBV6-5; size: few; D: NA; J: TRBJ2-5; CDR3: CASSLDGGHQETQYF; DNA: TGTGCCAGCAGTTTGGACGGGGGTCACCAAGAGACCCAGTACTTC
V: TRBV7-2; size: few; D: NA; J: TRBJ2-1; CDR3: CASSLAVGEQFF; DNA: TGTGCCAGCAGCTTAGCGGTTGGCGAGCAGTTCTTC
V: TRBV2; size: NA; D: TRBD2; J: TRBJ2-3; CDR3: CATTRTSGEVGDTQYF; DNA: TGTGCCACTACCAGGACTAGCGGAGAAGTGGGAGATACGCAGTATTTT
V: TRBV30; size: NA; D: TRBD1; J: TRBJ2-5; CDR3: CAWSGTAQETQYF; DNA: TGTGCCTGGAGCGGGACAGCCCAAGAGACCCAGTACTTC